What follows describes a single TCR beta chain. As yet, its antigen is unknown. In the PCR, 60 Vbeta and 13 Jbeta primers were used. TCRdb keeps only in-frame clones here, not all; method: immunoSEQ multiplex PCR. The sample lists 210,000 or so clones, over 75% occurring once. This entry comes from a study of cytomegalovirus exposure and HLA in healthy donors. In the study overall: Most genotyped donors, 81% of about 430, had Caucasian-associated genetic ancestry. Regarding the study as a whole: Most TCR sequences were seen very rarely across donors, but some public TCRs occurred in many. As a later analysis showed, several of the most significant clusters appeared to be linked to common viral pathogens.

In germline, CDR1 is MNHNY, CDR2 SVGAGI (reference sequence). V gave up 5 bases and J gave up 6 bases; unmatched junction bases: 3. CDR3 length: 14 residues. Material: PBMCs. This TCR derives from a boy aged 5-17 years in good health and CMV-seronegative. The chain carries TRBV6-6 and TRBJ2-1, with TRBD2 matching over 11 bases. CDR3 in amino acids: CASSPGTSGNEQFF. CDR3 nucleotide sequence: TGTGCCAGCAGTCCCGGGACTAGCGGCAATGAGCAGTTCTTC.